The TCR beta chain described here comes from a study of shared clonotypes between healthy human individuals. Study details: Samples came from a couple of female and a few male donors aged 18 to 49. The study, taken as a whole, reports: Clonotypes shared by all four donors outscored non-shared clonotypes in generation probability. The small donor group covered limited genetic and exposure diversity.

Germline-derived CDR1 and CDR2 are SGDLS and YYNGEE. This CDR3 is built from 15 residues. J was trimmed by 10 bases and V by 5 bases; bases with no gene match: 13. The repertoire was sequenced with immunoSEQ multiplex PCR; TCRdb's copy has only in-frame clones and lacks some. The data contain about 520,000 clones, roughly 95% of them seen just once; the ten biggest clones take up approximately 0.067%. Of note for this clone: Its antigen is currently unknown.

V is TRBV9 and J is TRBJ1-4; 8 bases are a match to TRBD1. The TCR originated in a woman aged 25 to 45 in good health. The sample consisted of naive CD4+ T cells sorted from blood. The subset denotes: CD45RA+ positively selected. The CDR3 is CASSSSTGEGGKLFF. The CDR3 DNA is TGTGCCAGCAGTTCCTCGACAGGGGAGGGTGGAAAACTGTTTTTT.